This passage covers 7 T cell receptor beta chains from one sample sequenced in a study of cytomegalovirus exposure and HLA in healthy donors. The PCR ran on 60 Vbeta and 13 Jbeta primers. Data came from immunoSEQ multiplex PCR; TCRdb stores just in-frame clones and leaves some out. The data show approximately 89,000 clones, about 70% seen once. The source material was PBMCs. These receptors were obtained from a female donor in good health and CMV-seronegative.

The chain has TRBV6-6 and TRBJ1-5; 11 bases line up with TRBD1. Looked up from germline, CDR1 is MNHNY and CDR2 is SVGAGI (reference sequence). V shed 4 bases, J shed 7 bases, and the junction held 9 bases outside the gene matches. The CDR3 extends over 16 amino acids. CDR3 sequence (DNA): TGTGCCAGCAGTTCCCCGGACAGGGGGCTCAACCAGCCCCAGCATTTT. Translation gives CASSSPDRGLNQPQHF.

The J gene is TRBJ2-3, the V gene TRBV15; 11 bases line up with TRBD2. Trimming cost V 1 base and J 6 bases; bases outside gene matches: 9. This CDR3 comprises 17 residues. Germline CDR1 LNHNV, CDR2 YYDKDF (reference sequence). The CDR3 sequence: CATSRAPTSGGWDTQYF. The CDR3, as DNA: TGTGCCACCAGCAGAGCCCCCACTAGCGGGGGTTGGGATACGCAGTATTTT.

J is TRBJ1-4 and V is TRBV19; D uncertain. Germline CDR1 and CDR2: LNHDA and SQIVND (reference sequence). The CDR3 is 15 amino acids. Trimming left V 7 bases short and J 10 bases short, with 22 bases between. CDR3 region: CASTVTREQTRKLFF. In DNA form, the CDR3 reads TGTGCCAGTACTGTGACCCGGGAGCAAACGAGAAAACTGTTTTTT.

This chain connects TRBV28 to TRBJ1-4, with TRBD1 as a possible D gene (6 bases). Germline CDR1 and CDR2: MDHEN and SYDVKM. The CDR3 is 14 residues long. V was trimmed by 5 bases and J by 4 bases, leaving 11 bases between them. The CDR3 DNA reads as TGTGCCAGCAGTCTTGGACAGCTTAATGAAAAACTGTTTTTT. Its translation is CASSLGQLNEKLFF.

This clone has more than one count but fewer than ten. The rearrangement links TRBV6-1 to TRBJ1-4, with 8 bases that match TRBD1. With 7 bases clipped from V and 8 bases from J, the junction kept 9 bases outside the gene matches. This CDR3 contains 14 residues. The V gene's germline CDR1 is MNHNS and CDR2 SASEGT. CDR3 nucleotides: TGTGCCAGCAACACCGACAGGGGATACGAAAAACTGTTTTTT. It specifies CASNTDRGYEKLFF.

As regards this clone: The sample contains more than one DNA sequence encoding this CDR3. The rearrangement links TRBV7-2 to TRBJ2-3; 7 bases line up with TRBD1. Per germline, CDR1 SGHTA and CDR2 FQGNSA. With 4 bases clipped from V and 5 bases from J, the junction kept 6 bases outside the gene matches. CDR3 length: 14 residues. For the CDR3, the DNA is TGTGCCAGCAGCTCAGGGGACAGCCGAGATACGCAGTATTTT. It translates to CASSSGDSRDTQYF. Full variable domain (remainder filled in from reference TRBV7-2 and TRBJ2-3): GAGVSQSPSNKVTEKGKDVELRCDPISGHTALYWYRQSLGQGLEFLIYFQGNSAPDKSGLPSDRFSAERTGGSVSTLTIQRTQQEDSAVYLCASSSGDSRDTQYFGPGTRLTVL.

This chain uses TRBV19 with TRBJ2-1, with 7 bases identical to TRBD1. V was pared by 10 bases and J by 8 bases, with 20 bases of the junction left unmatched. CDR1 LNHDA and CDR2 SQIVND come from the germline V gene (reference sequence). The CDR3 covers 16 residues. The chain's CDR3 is CATKSGNRGRTDEQFF. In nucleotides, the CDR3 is TGTGCCACCAAGTCCGGGAACAGGGGACGTACCGATGAGCAGTTCTTC.